Listed below are T cell receptor beta chains from one sample, sequenced in a study of cytomegalovirus exposure and HLA in healthy donors. TCRdb's table, derived via immunoSEQ multiplex PCR, lists solely in-frame clones and lacks some. Of under 200,000 clones listed, 55% to 65% are singletons. Sequences were obtained from PBMCs. These TCRs come from a man in his forties or fifties in good health and CMV-seronegative. CDR3s include the opening cysteine and the closing phenylalanine or tryptophan. The D gene is left open where the match is weak. Part of the rows lack a size; the others show once, few, many or a class for expanded clones.

>NA|NA|TRBJ2-1|TRBV7-8
CASIETPGLSTNEQFF
TGTGCCAGCATCGAGACCCCGGGACTGTCGACTAATGAGCAGTTCTTC
>TRBD1|NA|TRBJ1-6|TRBV2
CASSDPTGFQSSYNSPLHF
TGTGCCAGCAGTGACCCGACAGGGTTTCAAAGCTCCTATAATTCACCCCTCCACTTT
>TRBD1|few|TRBJ2-5|TRBV19
CASSPRWRQGEQETQYF
TGTGCCAGTAGTCCACGGTGGCGGCAGGGGGAACAAGAGACCCAGTACTTC
>TRBD1|few|TRBJ1-4|TRBV7-9
CASSPRTGGNEKLFF
TGTGCCAGCAGCCCCCGGACAGGGGGCAATGAAAAACTGTTTTTT
>NA|NA|TRBJ1-1|TRBV5-1
CASSLRRQNTEAFF
TGCGCCAGCAGCCTCCGTCGACAGAACACTGAAGCTTTCTTT
>NA|few|TRBJ1-1|TRBV2
CASSAGTGNTEAFF
TGTGCCAGCAGTGCAGGGACTGGGAACACTGAAGCTTTCTTT
>NA|NA|TRBJ2-1|TRBV9
CASSVGQTWDTGEQFF
TGTGCCAGCAGCGTCGGCCAGACATGGGACACGGGGGAGCAGTTCTTC
>TRBD2|NA|TRBJ2-3|TRBV12-5
CASGIATSGGTDTQYF
TGTGCTAGTGGTATCGCGACTAGCGGGGGGACAGATACGCAGTATTTT
>NA|NA|TRBJ2-7|TRBV5-6
CASSLWFVTASSYEQYF
TGTGCCAGCAGCTTGTGGTTTGTTACAGCATCCTCCTACGAGCAGTACTTC
>TRBD1|NA|TRBJ2-7|TRBV4-2
CASSPGGGTGGTEQYF
TGTGCCAGCAGCCCAGGCGGAGGGACAGGGGGCACCGAGCAGTACTTC
>NA|NA|TRBJ2-7|TRBV7-2
CASSIDGAYYEQYF
TGTGCCAGCAGCATTGATGGGGCCTACTACGAGCAGTACTTC
>TRBD2|NA|TRBJ2-2|TRBV7-2
CASSLERLAGGTGELFF
TGTGCCAGCAGCTTAGAGAGGCTAGCGGGGGGCACCGGGGAGCTGTTTTTT
>TRBD1|NA|TRBJ1-3|TRBV25-1
CASSPGQGIRGNTIYF
TGTGCCAGTAGTCCGGGACAGGGTATTCGTGGAAACACCATATATTTT
>NA|NA|TRBJ2-2|TRBV10-2
CASTRGLPGGGELFF
TGCGCCAGCACCAGGGGACTACCTGGTGGCGGGGAGCTGTTTTTT
>TRBD1|NA|TRBJ2-7|TRBV5-8
CASSLGQESYEQYF
TGTGCCAGCAGCTTAGGACAGGAGTCCTACGAGCAGTACTTC
>TRBD2|few|TRBJ2-3|TRBV7-8
CASSLGASTSGGTDTQYF
TGTGCCAGCAGCTTAGGTGCTAGTACTAGCGGGGGCACAGATACGCAGTATTTT
>NA|few|TRBJ2-6|TRBV7-9
CASNTPGDAGANVLTF
TGTGCCAGCAATACTCCAGGGGACGCTGGGGCCAACGTCCTGACTTTC
>TRBD1|NA|TRBJ2-5|TRBV5-1
CASSYGTAQETQYF
TGCGCCAGCAGCTACGGGACAGCCCAAGAGACCCAGTACTTC
>NA|few|TRBJ2-7|TRBV18
CASSPEGSLYEQYF
TGTGCCAGCTCACCCGAGGGTTCCCTCTACGAGCAGTACTTC
>TRBD1|NA|TRBJ2-1|TRBV2
CASSATGGSYNEQFF
TGTGCCAGCAGTGCAACAGGGGGCTCCTACAATGAGCAGTTCTTC
>NA|few|TRBJ1-5|TRBV4-2
CASSQEGGEWQPQHF
TGTGCCAGCAGCCAAGAAGGGGGTGAGTGGCAGCCCCAGCATTTT
>NA|once|TRBJ1-4|TRBV7-9
CASSFRTGNEKLFF
TGTGCCAGCAGCTTCCGGACTGGAAATGAAAAACTGTTTTTT
>TRBD1|NA|TRBJ2-3|TRBV5-4
CASTFPGQGTPDTQYF
TGTGCCAGCACTTTCCCGGGACAGGGGACCCCAGATACGCAGTATTTT